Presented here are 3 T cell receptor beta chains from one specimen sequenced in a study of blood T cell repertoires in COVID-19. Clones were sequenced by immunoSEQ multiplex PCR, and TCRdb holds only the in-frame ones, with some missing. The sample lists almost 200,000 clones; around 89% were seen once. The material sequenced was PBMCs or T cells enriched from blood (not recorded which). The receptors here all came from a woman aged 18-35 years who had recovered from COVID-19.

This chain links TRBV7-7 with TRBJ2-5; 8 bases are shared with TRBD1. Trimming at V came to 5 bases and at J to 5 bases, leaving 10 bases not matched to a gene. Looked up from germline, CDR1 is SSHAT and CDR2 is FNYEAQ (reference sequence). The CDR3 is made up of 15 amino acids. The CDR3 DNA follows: TGTGCCAGCAGCGGATCGCACAGGGGGAAGGAGACCCAGTACTTC. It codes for CASSGSHRGKETQYF.

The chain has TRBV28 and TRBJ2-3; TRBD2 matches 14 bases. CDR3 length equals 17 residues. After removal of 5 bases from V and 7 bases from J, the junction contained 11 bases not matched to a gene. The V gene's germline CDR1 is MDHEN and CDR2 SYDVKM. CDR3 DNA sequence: TGTGCCAGCAGTACCTACGGGACTAGCGGGGGTATGAATACGCAGTATTTT. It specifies CASSTYGTSGGMNTQYF.

The CDR3 region has the DNA TGTGCTAGTGGTTTGGAGCCCCGGGACAGGGTTCGGGCGCCCCAGCATTTT. Its protein product is CASGLEPRDRVRAPQHF. This chain uses TRBV12-5 with TRBJ1-5; TRBD1 matches at 9 bases. This CDR3 has 17 residues. Germline-derived CDR1 and CDR2 are LGHNT and FRNRAP. Trimming at V came to 1 base and at J to 9 bases, leaving 13 bases not matched to a gene. The variable domain in full, with the rest retrieved from reference TRBV12-5 and TRBJ1-5, is DARVTQTPRHKVTEMGQEVTMRCQPILGHNTVFWYRQTMMQGLELLAYFRNRAPLDDSGMPKDRFSAEMPDATLATLKIQPSEPRDSAVYFCASGLEPRDRVRAPQHFGDGTRLSIL.